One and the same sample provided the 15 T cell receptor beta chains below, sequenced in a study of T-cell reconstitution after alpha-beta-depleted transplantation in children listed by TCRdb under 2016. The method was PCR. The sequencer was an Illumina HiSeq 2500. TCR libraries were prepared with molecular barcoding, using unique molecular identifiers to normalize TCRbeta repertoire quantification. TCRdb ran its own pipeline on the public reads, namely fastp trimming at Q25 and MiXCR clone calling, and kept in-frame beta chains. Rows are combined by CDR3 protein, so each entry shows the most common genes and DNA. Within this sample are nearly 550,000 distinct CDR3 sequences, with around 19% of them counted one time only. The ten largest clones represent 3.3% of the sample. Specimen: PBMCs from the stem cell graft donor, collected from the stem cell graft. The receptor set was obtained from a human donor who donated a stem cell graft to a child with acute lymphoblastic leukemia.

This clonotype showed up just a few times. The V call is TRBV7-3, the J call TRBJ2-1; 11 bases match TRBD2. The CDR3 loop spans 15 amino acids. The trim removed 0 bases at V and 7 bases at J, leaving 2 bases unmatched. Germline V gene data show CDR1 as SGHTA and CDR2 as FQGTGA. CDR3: CASSLTGLAENEQFF. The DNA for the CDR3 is TGTGCCAGCAGCTTAACGGGACTAGCGGAGAATGAGCAGTTCTTC.

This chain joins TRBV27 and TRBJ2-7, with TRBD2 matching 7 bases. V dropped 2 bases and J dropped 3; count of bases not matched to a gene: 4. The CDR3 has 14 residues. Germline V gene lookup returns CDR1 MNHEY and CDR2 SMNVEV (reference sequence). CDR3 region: CASSLAGVNYEQYF. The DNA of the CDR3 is TGTGCCAGCAGTTTAGCGGGAGTAAACTACGAGCAGTACTTC.

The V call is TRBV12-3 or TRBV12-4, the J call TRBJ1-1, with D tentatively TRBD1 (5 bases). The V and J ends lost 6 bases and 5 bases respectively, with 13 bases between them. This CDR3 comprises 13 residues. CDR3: CASRPIRETEAFF. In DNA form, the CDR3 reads TGTGCCAGCAGGCCCATCAGGGAAACTGAAGCTTTCTTT.

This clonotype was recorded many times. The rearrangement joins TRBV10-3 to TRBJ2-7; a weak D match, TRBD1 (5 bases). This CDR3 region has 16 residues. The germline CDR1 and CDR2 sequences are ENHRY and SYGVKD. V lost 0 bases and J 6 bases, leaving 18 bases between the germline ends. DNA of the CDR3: TGTGCCATCAGTGAGTCGACAGTCCCCAAGAAAGGCGAGCAGTACTTC. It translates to CAISESTVPKKGEQYF.

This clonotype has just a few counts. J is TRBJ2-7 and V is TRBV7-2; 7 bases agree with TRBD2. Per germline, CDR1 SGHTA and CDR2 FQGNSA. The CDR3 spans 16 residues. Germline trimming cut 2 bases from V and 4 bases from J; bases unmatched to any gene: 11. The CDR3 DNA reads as TGTGCCAGCAGCTTAATAGCCACTAGCGTAAATTACGAGCAGTACTTC. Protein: CASSLIATSVNYEQYF.

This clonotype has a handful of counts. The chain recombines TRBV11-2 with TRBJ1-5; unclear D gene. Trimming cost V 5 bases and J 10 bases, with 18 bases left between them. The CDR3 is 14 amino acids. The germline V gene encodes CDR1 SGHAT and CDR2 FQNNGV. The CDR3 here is CASSVKDTSDPQHF. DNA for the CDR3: TGTGCCAGCAGCGTTAAGGATACCTCCGACCCCCAGCATTTT. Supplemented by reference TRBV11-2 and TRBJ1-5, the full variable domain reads EAGVAQSPRYKIIEKRQSVAFWCNPISGHATLYWYQQILGQGPKLLIQFQNNGVVDDSQLPKDRFSAERLKGVDSTLKIQPAKLEDSAVYLCASSVKDTSDPQHFGDGTRLSIL.

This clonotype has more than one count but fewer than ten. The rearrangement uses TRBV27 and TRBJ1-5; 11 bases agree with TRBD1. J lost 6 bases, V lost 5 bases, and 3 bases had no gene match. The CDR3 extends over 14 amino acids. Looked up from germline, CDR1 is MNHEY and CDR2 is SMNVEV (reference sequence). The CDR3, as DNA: TGTGCCAGCAGTCGGACAGGGGGCAGTCAGCCCCAGCATTTT. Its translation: CASSRTGGSQPQHF.

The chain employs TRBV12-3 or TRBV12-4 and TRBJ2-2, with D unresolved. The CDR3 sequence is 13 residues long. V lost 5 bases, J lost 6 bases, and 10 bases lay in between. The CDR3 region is CASSPLFPGELFF. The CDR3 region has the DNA TGTGCCAGCAGTCCTCTCTTCCCCGGGGAGCTGTTTTTT.

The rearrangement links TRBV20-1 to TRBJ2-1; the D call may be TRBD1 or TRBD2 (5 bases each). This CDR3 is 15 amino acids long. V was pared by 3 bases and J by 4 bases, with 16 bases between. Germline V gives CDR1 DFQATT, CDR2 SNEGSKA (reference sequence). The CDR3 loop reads CSASRDGLRYNEQFF. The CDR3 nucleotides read TGCAGTGCTAGTAGGGACGGCCTACGGTACAATGAGCAGTTCTTC.

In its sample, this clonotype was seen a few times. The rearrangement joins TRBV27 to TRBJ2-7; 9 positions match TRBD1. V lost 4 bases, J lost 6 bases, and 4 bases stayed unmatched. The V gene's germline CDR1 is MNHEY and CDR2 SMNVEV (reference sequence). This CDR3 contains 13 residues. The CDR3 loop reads CASSSTGGLEQYF. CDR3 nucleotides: TGTGCCAGCAGTTCCACAGGGGGCCTCGAGCAGTACTTC.

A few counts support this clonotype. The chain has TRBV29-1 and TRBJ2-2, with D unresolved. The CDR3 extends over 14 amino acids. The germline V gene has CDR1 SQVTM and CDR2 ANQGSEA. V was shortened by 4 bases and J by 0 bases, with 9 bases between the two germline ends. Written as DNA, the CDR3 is TGCAGCGTTGGATCGGGCGCGAACACCGGGGAGCTGTTTTTT. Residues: CSVGSGANTGELFF.

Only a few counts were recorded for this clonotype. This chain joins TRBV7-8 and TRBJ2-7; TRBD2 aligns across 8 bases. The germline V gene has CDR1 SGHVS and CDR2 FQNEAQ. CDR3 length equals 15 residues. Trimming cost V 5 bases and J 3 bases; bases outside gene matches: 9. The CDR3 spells CASSPSRTSIYEQYF. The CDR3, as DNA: TGTGCCAGCAGCCCATCTAGGACTAGCATCTACGAGCAGTACTTC.

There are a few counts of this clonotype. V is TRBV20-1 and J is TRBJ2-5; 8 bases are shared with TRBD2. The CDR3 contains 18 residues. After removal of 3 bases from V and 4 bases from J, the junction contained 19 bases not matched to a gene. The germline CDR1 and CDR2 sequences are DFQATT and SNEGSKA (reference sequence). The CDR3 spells CSASREREWGLDGETQYF. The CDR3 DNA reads TGCAGTGCTAGCAGAGAGAGAGAGTGGGGACTAGACGGAGAGACCCAGTACTTC.

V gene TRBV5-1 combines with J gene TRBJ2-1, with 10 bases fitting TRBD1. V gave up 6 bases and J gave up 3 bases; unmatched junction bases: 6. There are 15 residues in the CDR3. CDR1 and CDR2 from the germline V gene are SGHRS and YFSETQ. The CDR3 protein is CASKTGQGDYNEQFF. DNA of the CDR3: TGCGCCAGCAAAACCGGACAGGGGGACTACAATGAGCAGTTCTTC.

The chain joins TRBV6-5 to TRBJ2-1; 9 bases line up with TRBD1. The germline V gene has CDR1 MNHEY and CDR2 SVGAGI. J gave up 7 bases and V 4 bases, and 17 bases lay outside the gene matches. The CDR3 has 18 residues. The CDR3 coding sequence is TGTGCCAGCAGTTCTCGTCCCGGGACAGGGCCTACAAATAATGAGCAGTTCTTC. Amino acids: CASSSRPGTGPTNNEQFF.